Presented here are 21 T cell receptor beta chains from one specimen sequenced in a study of CD8 T cells in ankylosing spondylitis. TCRdb passed the 5' RACE reads through MiXCR, listing each CDR3 protein once. The data hold around 150,000 distinct CDR3 sequences, with about 18% observed a single time. Sequencing was carried out using blood, either unsorted or a sorted T cell fraction (not recorded which). The receptor set was obtained from a male donor with ankylosing spondylitis or in good health (not recorded which).

V is TRBV21-1 and J is TRBJ1-2. TRBV21-1 is a recognized pseudogene. The CDR3 has 11 amino acids. This chain's CDR3 is CTAGASYGYTF. CDR3 nucleotides: TGTACGGCAGGTGCCTCCTATGGCTACACCTTC.

This clonotype appeared many times. This sequence joins TRBV29-1 and TRBJ2-5; tentatively, D is TRBD1 (6 bases). The CDR3 has 13 amino acids. Germline V lookup: CDR1 SQVTM, CDR2 ANQGSEA. Trimming removed 3 bases at V and 1 base at J, with 9 bases between. The CDR3 here is CSVDRGLQETQYF. CDR3 nucleotides: TGCAGCGTTGACAGGGGTCTCCAAGAGACCCAGTACTTC.

The V call is TRBV29-1, the J call TRBJ2-5; 8 nucleotides match TRBD1. The ends lost 8 bases at V and 0 bases at J; junction bases unmatched: 5. Germline V gene sequence: CDR1 SQVTM, CDR2 ANQGSEA. The CDR3 covers 13 residues. The CDR3 spells CSFRTGNQETQYF. The CDR3, as DNA: TGCAGCTTCCGGACAGGGAACCAAGAGACCCAGTACTTC.

There are a few counts of this clonotype. V is TRBV5-4 and J is TRBJ1-5; 8 positions match TRBD1. CDR3 length: 14 residues. Per the germline V gene, CDR1 is SGHNT and CDR2 is YYREEE (reference sequence). The trim removed 5 bases at V and 3 bases at J, leaving 4 bases unmatched. This chain's CDR3 is CASSRQGANQPQHF. CDR3 bases: TGTGCCAGCAGTCGTCAGGGGGCCAATCAGCCCCAGCATTTT.

This clonotype has only a few counts. This chain joins TRBV29-1 and TRBJ2-4; D is possibly TRBD1 or TRBD2 (7 bases each). The CDR3 is 14 residues long. V lost 6 bases to trimming and J lost 6 bases, with 18 bases between them. CDR1 SQVTM and CDR2 ANQGSEA come from the germline V gene. The CDR3 reads CSVTGAGRANIQYF. CDR3 DNA sequence: TGCAGCGTCACAGGGGCGGGGAGGGCAAACATTCAGTACTTC.

A few counts support this clonotype. The V call is TRBV5-5, the J call TRBJ2-1, with a possible D match to TRBD2 (5 bases). Germline values: CDR1 SGHKS, CDR2 YYEKEE (reference sequence). The CDR3 covers 12 residues. Deletions cut 4 bases from V and 12 bases from J, with 14 bases between. The CDR3 DNA follows: TGTGCCAGCAGCCTTGCTCTAGCCCCGCAGTTCTTC. Encoded protein: CASSLALAPQFF.

The V call is TRBV2, the J call TRBJ1-5; no definite D call. Trimming took 3 bases from V and 0 from J, leaving 9 bases between them. Germline V CDR1 and CDR2: SNHLY, FYNNEI. CDR3 size: 15 residues. The CDR3 protein is CASSEEELSNQPQHF. In DNA form, the CDR3 reads TGTGCCAGCAGTGAGGAGGAACTTAGCAATCAGCCCCAGCATTTT. The full variable domain, completed using reference TRBV2 and TRBJ1-5, is EPEVTQTPSHQVTQMGQEVILRCVPISNHLYFYWYRQILGQKVEFLVSFYNNEISEKSEIFDDQFSVERPDGSNFTLKIRSTKLEDSAMYFCASSEEELSNQPQHFGDGTRLSIL.

This chain joins TRBV20-1 and TRBJ2-1, with unresolved D. CDR3 length equals 14 residues. Germline CDR1 is DFQATT and CDR2 is SNEGSKA (reference sequence). Trimming removed 7 bases at V and 0 bases at J, with 13 bases between. In DNA, the CDR3 is TGCAGTGTTCCGGGCCTCCGCTCCTACAATGAGCAGTTCTTC. This codes for CSVPGLRSYNEQFF.

V usage is TRBV3-1 and J usage is TRBJ2-1; TRBD2 matches 14 bases. V was clipped by 3 bases and J by 9 bases; unmatched bases: 10. The CDR3 is 17 residues long. CDR1 is LGHDT, CDR2 YNNKEL, per germline (reference sequence). This CDR3 is CASSHSRGTSGSGEQFF. The DNA of the CDR3 is TGTGCCAGCAGCCACTCTCGAGGGACTAGCGGGAGCGGTGAGCAGTTCTTC.

The chain joins TRBV6-1 to TRBJ1-4; 7 bases map to TRBD1. The CDR3 length is 15 residues. The trim removed 3 bases at V and 2 bases at J, leaving 3 bases unmatched. Per the germline V gene, CDR1 is MNHNS and CDR2 is SASEGT. CDR3 bases: TGTGCCAGCAGTGATGGGACAGTTACTAATGAAAAACTGTTTTTT. It yields the protein CASSDGTVTNEKLFF.

Ten or more counts support this clonotype. V and J are TRBV27 and TRBJ2-3; the match to TRBD2 covers 7 bases. Germline loops: CDR1 MNHEY, CDR2 SMNVEV (reference sequence). CDR3 size: 13 residues. V dropped 4 bases and J dropped 3; count of bases not matched to a gene: 1. The CDR3 region is CASSWTRTDTQYF. CDR3 DNA: TGTGCCAGCAGTTGGACTAGAACAGATACGCAGTATTTT.

This clonotype has ten or more counts. V usage is TRBV5-1 and J usage is TRBJ2-2; TRBD2 matches at 14 bases. Trimming removed 1 base from V and 7 bases from J; junction bases left unmatched: 9. From germline, CDR1 is SGHRS and CDR2 YFSETQ. The CDR3 loop spans 18 amino acids. The CDR3 nucleotides are TGCGCCAGCAGCTTGACCCTGGGACTAGCGGGAGCGGTCGGGGAGCTGTTTTTT. Translating gives CASSLTLGLAGAVGELFF.

A remark on this clonotype: With a much larger clone just one base away, this may be a read error. The V call is TRBV5-1, the J call TRBJ2-1; the match to TRBD1 covers 10 bases. J gave up 8 bases and V 2 bases, and 4 bases lay outside the gene matches. Germline V gives CDR1 SGHRS, CDR2 YFSETQ. There are 14 residues in the CDR3. CDR3 DNA sequence: TGCGCCAGCAGCTTCGGACAGGGGGTCGATGAGCAGTTCTTC. This gives the protein CASSFGQGVDEQFF.

This clonotype was observed at least ten times. The rearrangement links TRBV12-3 or TRBV12-4 to TRBJ2-2; no clear D. The CDR3 covers 16 residues. Trimming cost V 4 bases and J 8 bases, with 20 bases left between them. The CDR3 DNA reads TGTGCCAGCAGTTCATTTTCCCCTTCGCTAGGAGGGGAGCTGTTTTTT. Translation gives CASSSFSPSLGGELFF.

The table lists this clonotype with a few counts. The V and J genes are TRBV30 and TRBJ2-3; TRBD2 is a possible D gene (7 bases). Germline values: CDR1 GTSNPN, CDR2 SVGIG (reference sequence). The CDR3 covers 14 residues. V was pared by 6 bases and J by 0 bases, with 13 bases between. This CDR3 reads CACIRGASTDTQYF. The CDR3 nucleotides are TGTGCCTGTATACGGGGGGCTAGCACAGATACGCAGTATTTT.

This clonotype appeared a few times. J is TRBJ2-1 and V is TRBV6-5; D unclear. V was cut by 7 bases and J by 10 bases, with 14 bases left in between. The CDR3 contains 12 residues. CDR1 and CDR2 (germline): MNHEY, SVGAGI. The CDR3 nucleotides read TGTGCCAGCATCGCGCTAATCGGCGAGCAGTTCTTC. It encodes CASIALIGEQFF.

This clonotype was counted ten times or more. V usage is TRBV9 and J usage is TRBJ2-7, with TRBD1 identical over 8 bases. The CDR3 sequence is 12 residues long. The germline V gene has CDR1 SGDLS and CDR2 YYNGEE. Trimming at V came to 2 bases and at J to 6 bases, leaving 1 base not matched to a gene. In nucleotides, the CDR3 is TGTGCCAGCAGCGTCACAGGGGGCGAGCAGTACTTC. Amino acids: CASSVTGGEQYF.

Many counts were recorded for this clonotype. This chain uses TRBV7-9 with TRBJ2-3, with 10 positions matching TRBD1. This CDR3 is 17 amino acids long. Germline assignment: CDR1 SEHNR and CDR2 FQNEAQ (reference sequence). V was pared by 6 bases and J by 3 bases, with 12 bases of the junction left unmatched. The CDR3 loop is CASRYFPGTGVTDTQYF. Written as DNA, the CDR3 is TGTGCCAGCAGATACTTCCCCGGGACAGGGGTGACAGATACGCAGTATTTT. The complete variable domain, with remaining parts taken from reference TRBV7-9 and TRBJ2-3, reads DTGVSQNPRHKITKRGQNVTFRCDPISEHNRLYWYRQTLGQGPEFLTYFQNEAQLEKSRLLSDRFSAERPKGSFSTLEIQRTEQGDSAMYLCASRYFPGTGVTDTQYFGPGTRLTVL.

The V gene is TRBV4-1, the J gene TRBJ2-3, with 7 bases aligning to TRBD2. The junction had 9 bases not matched to a gene; V was cut back by 6 bases and J by 12 bases. Germline CDR1 is MGHRA and CDR2 is YSYEKL. The length of the CDR3 is 12 residues. DNA for the CDR3: TGCGCCAGCAGGTTGGAAAGCGGGACCCAGTATTTT. It specifies CASRLESGTQYF.

This clonotype was recorded at least ten times. This chain connects TRBV20-1 to TRBJ2-1; the D gene is possibly TRBD2 (5 bases). This CDR3 contains 14 residues. Germline CDR1 and CDR2: DFQATT and SNEGSKA (reference sequence). Trimming left V 0 bases short and J 9 bases short, with 15 bases between. The chain's CDR3 is CSARDRRMVTEQFF. The CDR3 nucleotides read TGCAGTGCTAGAGATAGGAGGATGGTAACTGAGCAGTTCTTC.

V gene TRBV7-9 combines with J gene TRBJ2-5; 7 nucleotides line up with TRBD2. V lost 5 bases to trimming and J lost 1 base; unmatched junction nucleotides: 7. Germline V gene data show CDR1 as SEHNR and CDR2 as FQNEAQ (reference sequence). The CDR3 sequence is 15 residues long. DNA of the CDR3: TGTGCCAGCAGCGGAGAGGCTAGCGGCCAAGAGACCCAGTACTTC. Translation gives CASSGEASGQETQYF.